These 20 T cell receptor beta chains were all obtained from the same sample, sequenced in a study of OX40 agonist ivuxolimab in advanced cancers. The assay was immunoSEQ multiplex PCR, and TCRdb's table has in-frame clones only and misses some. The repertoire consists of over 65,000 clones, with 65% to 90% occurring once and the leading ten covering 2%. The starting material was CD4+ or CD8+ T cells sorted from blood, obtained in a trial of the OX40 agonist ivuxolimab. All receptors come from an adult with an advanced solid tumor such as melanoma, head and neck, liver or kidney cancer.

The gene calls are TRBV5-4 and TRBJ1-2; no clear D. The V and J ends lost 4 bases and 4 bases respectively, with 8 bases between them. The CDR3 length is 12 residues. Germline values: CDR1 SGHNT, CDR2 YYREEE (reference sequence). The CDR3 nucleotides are TGTGCCAGCAGCGTCCGCCCCTATGGCTACACCTTC. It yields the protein CASSVRPYGYTF.

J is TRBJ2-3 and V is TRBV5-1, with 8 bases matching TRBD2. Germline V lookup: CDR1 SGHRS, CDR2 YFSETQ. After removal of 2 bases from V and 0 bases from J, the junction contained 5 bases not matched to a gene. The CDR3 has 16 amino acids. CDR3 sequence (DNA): TGCGCCAGCAGCTTAGTAGCGGGGTCTAGCACAGATACGCAGTATTTT. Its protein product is CASSLVAGSSTDTQYF.

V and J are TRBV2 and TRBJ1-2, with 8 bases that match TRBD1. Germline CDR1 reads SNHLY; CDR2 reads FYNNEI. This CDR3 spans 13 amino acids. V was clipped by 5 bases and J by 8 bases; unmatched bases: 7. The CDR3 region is CASSFDRGDGYTF. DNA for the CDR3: TGTGCCAGCAGTTTCGACAGGGGTGACGGCTACACCTTC.

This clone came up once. For the CDR3, the DNA is TGCGCCAGCAGCCAAGCGGAAGCGGGGGGCCGAAGATACACCGGGGAGCTGTTTTTT. This gives the protein CASSQAEAGGRRYTGELFF. The rearrangement uses TRBV4-3 and TRBJ2-2, with 9 bases matching TRBD2. Per germline, CDR1 LGHNA and CDR2 YSLEER. CDR3 size: 19 residues. Germline trimming cut 1 base from V and 3 bases from J; bases unmatched to any gene: 12.

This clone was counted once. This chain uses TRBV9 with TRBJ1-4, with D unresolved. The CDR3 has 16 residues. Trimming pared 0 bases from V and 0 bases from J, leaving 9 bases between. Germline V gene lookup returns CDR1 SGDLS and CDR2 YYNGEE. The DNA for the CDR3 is TGTGCCAGCAGCGTAGCGTCAACCGCAACTAATGAAAAACTGTTTTTT. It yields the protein CASSVASTATNEKLFF.

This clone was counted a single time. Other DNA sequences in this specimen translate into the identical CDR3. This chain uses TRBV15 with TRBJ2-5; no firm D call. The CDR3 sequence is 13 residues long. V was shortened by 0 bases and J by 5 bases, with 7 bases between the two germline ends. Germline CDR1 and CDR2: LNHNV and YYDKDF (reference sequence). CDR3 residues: CATSRDREETQYF. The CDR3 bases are TGTGCCACCAGCAGAGATCGTGAGGAGACCCAGTACTTC.

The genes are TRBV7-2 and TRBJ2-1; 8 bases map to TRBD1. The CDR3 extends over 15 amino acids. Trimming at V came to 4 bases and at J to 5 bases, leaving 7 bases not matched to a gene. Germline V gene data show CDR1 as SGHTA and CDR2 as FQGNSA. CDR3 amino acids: CASSSGQGIHNEQFF. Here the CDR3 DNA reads TGTGCCAGCAGCTCCGGACAGGGTATCCACAATGAGCAGTTCTTC.

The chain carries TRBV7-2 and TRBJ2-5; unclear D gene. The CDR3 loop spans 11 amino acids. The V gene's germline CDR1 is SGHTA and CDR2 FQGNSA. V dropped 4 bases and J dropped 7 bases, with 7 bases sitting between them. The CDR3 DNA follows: TGTGCCAGCAGCTCCTCAGTGACCCAGTACTTC. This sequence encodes CASSSSVTQYF.

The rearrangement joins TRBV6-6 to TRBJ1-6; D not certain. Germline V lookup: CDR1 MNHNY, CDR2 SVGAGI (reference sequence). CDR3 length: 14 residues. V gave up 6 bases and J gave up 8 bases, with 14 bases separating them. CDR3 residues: CASRPDLPDSPLHF. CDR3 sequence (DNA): TGTGCCAGCAGGCCGGACCTACCGGATTCACCCCTCCACTTT.

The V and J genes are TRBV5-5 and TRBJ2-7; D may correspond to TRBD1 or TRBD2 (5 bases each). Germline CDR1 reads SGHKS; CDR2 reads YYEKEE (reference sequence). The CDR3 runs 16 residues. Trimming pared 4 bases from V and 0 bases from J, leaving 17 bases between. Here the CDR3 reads CASSLGHGKSSYEQYF. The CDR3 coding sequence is TGTGCCAGCAGCCTTGGACACGGGAAAAGCTCCTACGAGCAGTACTTC.

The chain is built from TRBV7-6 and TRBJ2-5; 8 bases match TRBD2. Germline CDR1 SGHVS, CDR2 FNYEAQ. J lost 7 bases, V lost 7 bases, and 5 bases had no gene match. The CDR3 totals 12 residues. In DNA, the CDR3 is TGTGCCAGCACCCACGGGGGGGGGACCCAGTACTTC. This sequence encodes CASTHGGGTQYF.

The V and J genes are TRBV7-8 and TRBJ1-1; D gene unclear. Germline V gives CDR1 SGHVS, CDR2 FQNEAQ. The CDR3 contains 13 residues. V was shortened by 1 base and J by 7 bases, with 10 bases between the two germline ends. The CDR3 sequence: CASSLGQDLEAFF. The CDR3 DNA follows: TGTGCCAGCAGCTTAGGGCAGGACCTTGAAGCTTTCTTT. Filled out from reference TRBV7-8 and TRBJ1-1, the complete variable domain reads GAGVSQSPRYKVAKRGQDVALRCDPISGHVSLFWYQQALGQGPEFLTYFQNEAQLDKSGLPSDRFFAERPEGSVSTLKIQRTQQEDSAVYLCASSLGQDLEAFFGQGTRLTVV.

CDR3 residues: CASSHRVDETQYF. DNA for the CDR3: TGCGCCAGCAGCCATCGAGTAGACGAGACCCAGTACTTC. The chain uses TRBV4-3 and TRBJ2-5; D remains ambiguous. Trimming left V 3 bases short and J 5 bases short, with 10 bases between. The V gene's germline CDR1 is LGHNA and CDR2 YSLEER. This CDR3 has 13 amino acids.

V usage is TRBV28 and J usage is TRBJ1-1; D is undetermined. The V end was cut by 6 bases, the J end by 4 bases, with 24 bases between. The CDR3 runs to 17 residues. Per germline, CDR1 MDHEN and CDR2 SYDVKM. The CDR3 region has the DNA TGTGCCAGCAGCCCTCAGGATCCGGGCTTCTTTGTCACTGAAGCTTTCTTT. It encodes CASSPQDPGFFVTEAFF.

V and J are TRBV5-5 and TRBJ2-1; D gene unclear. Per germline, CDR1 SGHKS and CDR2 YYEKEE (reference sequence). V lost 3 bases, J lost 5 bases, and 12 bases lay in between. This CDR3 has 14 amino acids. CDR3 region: CASSWARTDNEQFF. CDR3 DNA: TGTGCCAGCAGCTGGGCAAGAACGGACAATGAGCAGTTCTTC.

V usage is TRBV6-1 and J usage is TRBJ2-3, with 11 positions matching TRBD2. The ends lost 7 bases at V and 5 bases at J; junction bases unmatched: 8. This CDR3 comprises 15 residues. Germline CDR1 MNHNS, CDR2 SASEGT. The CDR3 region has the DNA TGTGCCAGCACGGTCCTAGCGGGGGGAGGAGATACGCAGTATTTT. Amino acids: CASTVLAGGGDTQYF.

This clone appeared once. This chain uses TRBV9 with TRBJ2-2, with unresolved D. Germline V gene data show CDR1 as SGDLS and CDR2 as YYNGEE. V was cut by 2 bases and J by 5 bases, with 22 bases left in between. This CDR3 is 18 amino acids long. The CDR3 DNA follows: TGTGCCAGCAGCGTGGACGGGCAAGCCCTTTTGCTTACCGGGGAGCTGTTTTTT. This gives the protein CASSVDGQALLLTGELFF. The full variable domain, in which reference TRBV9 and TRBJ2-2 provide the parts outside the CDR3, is DSGVTQTPKHLITATGQRVTLRCSPRSGDLSVYWYQQSLDQGLQFLIQYYNGEERAKGNILERFSAQQFPDLHSELNLSSLELGDSALYFCASSVDGQALLLTGELFFGEGSRLTVL.

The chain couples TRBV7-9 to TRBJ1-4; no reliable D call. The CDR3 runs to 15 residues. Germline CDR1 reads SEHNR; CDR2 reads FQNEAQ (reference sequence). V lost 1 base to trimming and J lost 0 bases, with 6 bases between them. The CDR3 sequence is CASSLELATNEKLFF. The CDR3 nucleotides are TGTGCCAGCAGCTTAGAGCTAGCAACTAATGAAAAACTGTTTTTT.

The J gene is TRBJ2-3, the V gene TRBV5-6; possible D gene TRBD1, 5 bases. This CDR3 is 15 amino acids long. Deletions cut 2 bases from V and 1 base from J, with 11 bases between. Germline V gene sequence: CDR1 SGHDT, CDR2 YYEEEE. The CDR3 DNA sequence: TGTGCCAGCAGCTTCAGGGTTTGGGGCACAGATACGCAGTATTTT. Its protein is CASSFRVWGTDTQYF.

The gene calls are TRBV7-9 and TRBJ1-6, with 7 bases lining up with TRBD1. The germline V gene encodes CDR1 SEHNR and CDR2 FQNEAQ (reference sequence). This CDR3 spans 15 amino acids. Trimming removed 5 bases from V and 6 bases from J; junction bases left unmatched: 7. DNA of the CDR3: TGTGCCAGCAGCCGACGGGACAGAAGTAATTCACCCCTCCACTTT. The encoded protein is CASSRRDRSNSPLHF.